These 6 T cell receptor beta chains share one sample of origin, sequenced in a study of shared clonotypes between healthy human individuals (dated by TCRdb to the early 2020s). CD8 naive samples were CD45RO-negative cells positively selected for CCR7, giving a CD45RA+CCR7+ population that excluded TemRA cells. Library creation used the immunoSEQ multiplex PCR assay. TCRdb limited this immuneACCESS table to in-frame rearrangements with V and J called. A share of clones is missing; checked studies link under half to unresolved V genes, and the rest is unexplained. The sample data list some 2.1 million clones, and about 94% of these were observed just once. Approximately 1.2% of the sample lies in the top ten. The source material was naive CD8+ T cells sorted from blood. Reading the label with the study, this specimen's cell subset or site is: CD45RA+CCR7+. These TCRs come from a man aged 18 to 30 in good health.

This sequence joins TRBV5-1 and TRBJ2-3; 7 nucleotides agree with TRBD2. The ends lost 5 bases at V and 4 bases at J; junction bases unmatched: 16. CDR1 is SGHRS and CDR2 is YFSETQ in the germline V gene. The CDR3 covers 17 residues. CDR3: CASSPSVVREIPDTQYF. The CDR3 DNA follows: TGCGCCAGCAGTCCGTCAGTGGTGCGGGAGATTCCAGATACGCAGTATTTT.

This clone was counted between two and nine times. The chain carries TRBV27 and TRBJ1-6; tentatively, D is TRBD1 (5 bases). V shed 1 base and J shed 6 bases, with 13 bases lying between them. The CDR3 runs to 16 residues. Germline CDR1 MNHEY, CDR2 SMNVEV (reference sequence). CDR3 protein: CASSLLGVRGNSPLHF. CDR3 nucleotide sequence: TGTGCCAGCAGTTTATTAGGGGTGAGGGGTAATTCACCCCTCCACTTT.

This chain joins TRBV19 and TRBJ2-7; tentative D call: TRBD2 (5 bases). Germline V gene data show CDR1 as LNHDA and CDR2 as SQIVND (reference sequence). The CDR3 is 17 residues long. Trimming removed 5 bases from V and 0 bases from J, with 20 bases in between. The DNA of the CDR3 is TGTGCCAGTAGTGCCGTCCTTGTCGGGGAGAGCTCCTACGAGCAGTACTTC. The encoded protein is CASSAVLVGESSYEQYF. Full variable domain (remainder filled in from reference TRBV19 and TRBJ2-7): DGGITQSPKYLFRKEGQNVTLSCEQNLNHDAMYWYRQDPGQGLRLIYYSQIVNDFQKGDIAEGYSVSREKKESFPLTVTSAQKNPTAFYLCASSAVLVGESSYEQYFGPGTRLTVT.

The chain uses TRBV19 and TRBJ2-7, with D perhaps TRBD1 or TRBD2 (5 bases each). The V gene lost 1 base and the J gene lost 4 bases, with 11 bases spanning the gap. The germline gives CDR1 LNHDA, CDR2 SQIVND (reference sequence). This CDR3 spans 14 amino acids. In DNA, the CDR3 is TGTGCCAGTAGTATAGCTGGGACGGGTTACGAGCAGTACTTC. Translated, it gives CASSIAGTGYEQYF.

CDR3: CASSLLASGRADTQYF. The CDR3 bases are TGTGCCAGCAGTTTATTGGCTAGCGGGAGGGCAGATACGCAGTATTTT. The chain carries TRBV27 and TRBJ2-3, with 12 bases identical to TRBD2. Per germline, CDR1 MNHEY and CDR2 SMNVEV (reference sequence). The ends lost 1 base at V and 4 bases at J; junction bases unmatched: 3. The CDR3 covers 16 residues.

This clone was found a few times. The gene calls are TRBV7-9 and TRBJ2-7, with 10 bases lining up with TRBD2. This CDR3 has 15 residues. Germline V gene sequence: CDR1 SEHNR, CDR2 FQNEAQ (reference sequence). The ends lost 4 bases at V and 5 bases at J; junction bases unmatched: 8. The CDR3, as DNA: TGTGCCAGCAGCTCCGAGCGGGAGGGCCCCAACGAGCAGTACTTC. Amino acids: CASSSEREGPNEQYF.